This T cell receptor (beta chain) was captured by sequencing in a study of CD8 T cells in ankylosing spondylitis. Study results and caveats: CD8+ by phenotype, disease-linked clones were relatively rare in peripheral blood. There were earlier reports of some motif variants in reactive arthritis synovial fluid and blood. A motif in TCR beta, a set of 8 or 9 highly homologous variants, appeared characteristic of ankylosing spondylitis blood. Matched ankylosing spondylitis synovial fluid reportedly contained a significantly enriched population of disease-linked clones.

V gave up 3 bases and J gave up 8 bases, with 13 bases separating them. The CDR3 extends over 14 amino acids. In this sample, this clonotype turned up a few times. Antigen specificity is unknown. From the 5' RACE reads, TCRdb called clonotypes with MiXCR, one entry per CDR3 protein. There are some 840,000 distinct CDR3 sequences in the sample; 12% occur only once, and approximately 0.51% lies in the top ten. The chain links TRBV12-3 or TRBV12-4 to TRBJ1-4, with D tentatively TRBD1 (5 bases). The sequencing sample was made of blood, either unsorted or a sorted T cell fraction (not recorded which). This sequence originates from a male donor with ankylosing spondylitis. The CDR3 loop reads CASSFGGGYEKLFF. The CDR3 DNA is TGTGCCAGCAGTTTCGGGGGAGGCTACGAAAAACTGTTTTTT.